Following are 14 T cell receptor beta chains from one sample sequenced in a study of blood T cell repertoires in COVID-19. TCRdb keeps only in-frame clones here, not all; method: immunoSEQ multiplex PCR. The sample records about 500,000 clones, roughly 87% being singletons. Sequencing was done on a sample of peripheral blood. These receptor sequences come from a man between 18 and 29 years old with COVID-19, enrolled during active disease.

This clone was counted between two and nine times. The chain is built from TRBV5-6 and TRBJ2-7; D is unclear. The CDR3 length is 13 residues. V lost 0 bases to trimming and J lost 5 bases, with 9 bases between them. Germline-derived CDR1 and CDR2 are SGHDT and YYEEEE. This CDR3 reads CASSLARFNEQYF. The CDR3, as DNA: TGTGCCAGCAGCTTGGCCAGGTTCAACGAGCAGTACTTC.

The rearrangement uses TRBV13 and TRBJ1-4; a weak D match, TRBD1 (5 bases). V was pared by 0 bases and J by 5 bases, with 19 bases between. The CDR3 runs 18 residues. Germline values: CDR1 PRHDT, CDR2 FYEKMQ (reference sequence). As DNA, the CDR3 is TGTGCCAGCAGCTTAGGTCCCTCGCGGCGGACACCAAATGAAAAACTGTTTTTT. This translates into CASSLGPSRRTPNEKLFF. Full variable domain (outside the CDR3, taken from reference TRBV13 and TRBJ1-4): AAGVIQSPRHLIKEKRETATLKCYPIPRHDTVYWYQQGPGQDPQFLISFYEKMQSDKGSIPDRFSAQQFSDYHSELNMSSLELGDSALYFCASSLGPSRRTPNEKLFFGSGTQLSVL.

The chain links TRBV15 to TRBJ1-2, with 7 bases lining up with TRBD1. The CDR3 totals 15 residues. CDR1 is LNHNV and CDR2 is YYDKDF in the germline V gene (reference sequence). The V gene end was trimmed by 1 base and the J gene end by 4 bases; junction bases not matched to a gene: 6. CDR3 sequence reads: CATSRAGTAFYGYTF. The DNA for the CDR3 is TGTGCCACCAGCAGAGCCGGGACAGCCTTCTATGGCTACACCTTC.

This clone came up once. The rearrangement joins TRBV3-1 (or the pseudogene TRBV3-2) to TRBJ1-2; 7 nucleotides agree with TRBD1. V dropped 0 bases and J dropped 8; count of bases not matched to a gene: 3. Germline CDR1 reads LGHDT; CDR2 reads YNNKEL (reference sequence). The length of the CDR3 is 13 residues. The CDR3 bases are TGTGCCAGCAGCCAAGATGGGGACAGAGGCTACACCTTC. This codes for CASSQDGDRGYTF.

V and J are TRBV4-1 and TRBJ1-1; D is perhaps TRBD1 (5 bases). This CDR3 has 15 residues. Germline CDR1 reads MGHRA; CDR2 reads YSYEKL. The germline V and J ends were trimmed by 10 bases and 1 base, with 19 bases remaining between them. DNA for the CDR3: TGCGCCACCGCCGCTGGGCAGGGCCAGAACACTGAAGCTTTCTTT. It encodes CATAAGQGQNTEAFF.

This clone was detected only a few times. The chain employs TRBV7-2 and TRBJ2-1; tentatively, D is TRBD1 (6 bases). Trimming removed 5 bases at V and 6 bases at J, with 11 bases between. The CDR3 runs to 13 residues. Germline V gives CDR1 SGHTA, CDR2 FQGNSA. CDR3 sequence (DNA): TGTGCCAGCAGCCCCGACAGGATCAATGAGCAGTTCTTC. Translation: CASSPDRINEQFF.

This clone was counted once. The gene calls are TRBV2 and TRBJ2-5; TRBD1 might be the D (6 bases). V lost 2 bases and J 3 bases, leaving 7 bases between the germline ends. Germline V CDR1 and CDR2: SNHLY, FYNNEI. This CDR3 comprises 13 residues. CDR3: CASSEPGEETQYF. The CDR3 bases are TGTGCCAGCAGTGAACCAGGGGAAGAGACCCAGTACTTC.

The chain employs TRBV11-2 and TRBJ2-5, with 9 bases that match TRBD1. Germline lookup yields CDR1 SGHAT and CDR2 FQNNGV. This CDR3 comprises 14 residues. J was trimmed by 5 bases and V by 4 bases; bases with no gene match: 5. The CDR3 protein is CASSSGTGLETQYF. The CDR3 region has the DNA TGTGCCAGCAGCTCCGGGACAGGGTTGGAGACCCAGTACTTC. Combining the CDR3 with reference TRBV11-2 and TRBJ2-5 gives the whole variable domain EAGVAQSPRYKIIEKRQSVAFWCNPISGHATLYWYQQILGQGPKLLIQFQNNGVVDDSQLPKDRFSAERLKGVDSTLKIQPAKLEDSAVYLCASSSGTGLETQYFGPGTRLLVL.

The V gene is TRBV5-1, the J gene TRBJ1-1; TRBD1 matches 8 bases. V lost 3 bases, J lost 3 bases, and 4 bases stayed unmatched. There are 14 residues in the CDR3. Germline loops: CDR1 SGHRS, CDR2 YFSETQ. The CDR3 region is CASSSRTGYTEAFF. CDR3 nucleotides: TGCGCCAGCAGCTCCCGGACAGGGTACACTGAAGCTTTCTTT. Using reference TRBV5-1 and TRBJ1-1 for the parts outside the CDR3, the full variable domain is KAGVTQTPRYLIKTRGQQVTLSCSPISGHRSVSWYQQTPGQGLQFLFEYFSETQRNKGNFPGRFSGRQFSNSRSEMNVSTLELGDSALYLCASSSRTGYTEAFFGQGTRLTVV.

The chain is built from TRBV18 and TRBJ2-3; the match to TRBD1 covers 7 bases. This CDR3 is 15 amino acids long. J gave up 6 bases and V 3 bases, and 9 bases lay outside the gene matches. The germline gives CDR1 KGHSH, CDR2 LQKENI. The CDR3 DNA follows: TGTGCCAGCTCACCTTCAGGGGGTTCGTTCGATACGCAGTATTTT. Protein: CASSPSGGSFDTQYF.

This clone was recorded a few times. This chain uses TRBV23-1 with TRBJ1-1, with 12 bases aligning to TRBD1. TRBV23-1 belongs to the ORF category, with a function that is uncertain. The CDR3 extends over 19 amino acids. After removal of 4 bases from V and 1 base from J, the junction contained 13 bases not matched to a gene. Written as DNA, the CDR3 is TGCGCCAGCAGTCCCCCCACCCGGGACAGGGGGCGCGGGAACACTGAAGCTTTCTTT. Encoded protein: CASSPPTRDRGRGNTEAFF.

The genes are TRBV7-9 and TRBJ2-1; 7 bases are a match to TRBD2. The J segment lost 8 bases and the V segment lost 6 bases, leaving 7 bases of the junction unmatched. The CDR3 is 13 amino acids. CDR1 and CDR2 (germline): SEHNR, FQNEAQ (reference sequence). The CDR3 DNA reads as TGTGCCAGCAGGTCGGGCGGGGGTCATGAGCAGTTCTTC. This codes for CASRSGGGHEQFF. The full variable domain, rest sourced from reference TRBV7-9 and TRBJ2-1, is DTGVSQNPRHKITKRGQNVTFRCDPISEHNRLYWYRQTLGQGPEFLTYFQNEAQLEKSRLLSDRFSAERPKGSFSTLEIQRTEQGDSAMYLCASRSGGGHEQFFGPGTRLTVL.

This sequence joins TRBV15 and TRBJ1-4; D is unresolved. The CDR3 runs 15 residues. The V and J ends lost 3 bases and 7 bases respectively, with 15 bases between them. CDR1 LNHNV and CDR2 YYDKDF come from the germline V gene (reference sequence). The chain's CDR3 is CATSSSPARGEKLFF. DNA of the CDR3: TGTGCCACCAGCAGCAGCCCGGCGAGAGGTGAAAAACTGTTTTTT.

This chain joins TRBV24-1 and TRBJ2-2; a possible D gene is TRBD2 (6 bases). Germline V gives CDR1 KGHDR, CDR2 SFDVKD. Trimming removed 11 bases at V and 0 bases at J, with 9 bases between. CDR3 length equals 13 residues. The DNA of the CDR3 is TGTGCCAGCGGGACCACGAACACCGGGGAGCTGTTTTTT. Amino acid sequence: CASGTTNTGELFF.